This passage covers 2 T cell receptor beta chains from one sample sequenced in a study of cytomegalovirus exposure and HLA in healthy donors. The PCR employed 60 Vbeta primers together with 13 Jbeta primers. Method: immunoSEQ multiplex PCR; TCRdb's copy keeps in-frame clones and lacks some. The sample has about 180,000 clones; around four fifths are singletons. The sequenced material came from PBMCs. These receptors were taken from a man younger than 45 in good health and CMV-seronegative.

V gene TRBV11-2 combines with J gene TRBJ2-1, with D hard to call. Per germline, CDR1 SGHAT and CDR2 FQNNGV. The CDR3 spans 12 residues. Deletions cut 5 bases from V and 9 bases from J, with 11 bases between. In DNA form, the CDR3 reads TGTGCCAGCAGCCCCATACGGAGTGAGCAGTTCTTC. This encodes CASSPIRSEQFF.

V is TRBV5-4 and J is TRBJ2-7, with 14 bases fitting TRBD2. The J segment lost 5 bases and the V segment lost 3 bases, leaving 4 bases of the junction unmatched. This CDR3 spans 15 amino acids. Per the germline V gene, CDR1 is SGHNT and CDR2 is YYREEE (reference sequence). CDR3 bases: TGTGCCAGCAGCTCCGGGACTAGCGGGAGACACGAGCAGTACTTC. Residues: CASSSGTSGRHEQYF.